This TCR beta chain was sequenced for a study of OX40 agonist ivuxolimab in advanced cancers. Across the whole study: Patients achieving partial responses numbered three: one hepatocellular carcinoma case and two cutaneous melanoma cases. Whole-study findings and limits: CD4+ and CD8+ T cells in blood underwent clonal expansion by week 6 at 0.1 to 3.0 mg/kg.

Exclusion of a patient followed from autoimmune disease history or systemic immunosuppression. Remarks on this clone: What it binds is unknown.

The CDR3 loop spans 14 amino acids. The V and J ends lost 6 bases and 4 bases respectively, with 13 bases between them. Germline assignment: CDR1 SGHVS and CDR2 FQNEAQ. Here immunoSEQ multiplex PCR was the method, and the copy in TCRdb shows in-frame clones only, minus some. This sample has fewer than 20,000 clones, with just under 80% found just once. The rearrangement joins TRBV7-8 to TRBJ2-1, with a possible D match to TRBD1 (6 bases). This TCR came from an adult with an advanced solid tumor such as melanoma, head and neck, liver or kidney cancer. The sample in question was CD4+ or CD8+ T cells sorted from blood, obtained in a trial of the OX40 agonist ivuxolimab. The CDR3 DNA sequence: TGTGCCAGCAGTACTACCAGGGGTTACAATGAGCAGTTCTTC. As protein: CASSTTRGYNEQFF.